The 23 T cell receptor beta chains below were found in one sample sequenced in a study of T-cell reconstitution after alpha-beta-depleted transplantation in children (dated by TCRdb to between 2015 and 2016). Library preparation used PCR. Reads for this sample came from an Illumina HiSeq 2500. TCR libraries were prepared with molecular barcoding, using unique molecular identifiers to normalize TCRbeta repertoire quantification. The public sequencing data were trimmed at Q25 with fastp and processed into clonotypes with MiXCR by TCRdb, which kept only in-frame beta chains. When rows share a CDR3 protein, they turn into one entry using the most common DNA and genes. The table for this sample lists around 500,000 distinct CDR3 sequences; roughly 24% of them were counted only once. The ten most abundant clones make up roughly 13% of the sample. The treatment or condition label for this specimen denotes: allogeneic hematopoietic cell transplantation with graft depleted of TCRalphabeta T cells and CD19 B cells.

The sequencing here drew on PBMCs, mostly from graft donor cells, taken 360 days after TCRalphabeta/CD19-depleted stem cell transplant. These TCRs come from a boy under two years old who had a stem cell transplant for acute myeloid leukemia, so the T cells may come from the graft donor.

This clonotype has only a few counts. The CDR3 bases are TGTGCCAGCAGCTGGGGATGGAGTCAAGAGACCCAGTACTTC. It yields the protein CASSWGWSQETQYF. V is TRBV11-2 and J is TRBJ2-5; the D is unclear. CDR3 length equals 14 residues. The V end lost 4 bases, the J end lost 2 bases, and 11 bases lay between the germline ends. CDR1 is SGHAT and CDR2 is FQNNGV in the germline V gene. The whole variable domain, remainder taken from reference TRBV11-2 and TRBJ2-5, is EAGVAQSPRYKIIEKRQSVAFWCNPISGHATLYWYQQILGQGPKLLIQFQNNGVVDDSQLPKDRFSAERLKGVDSTLKIQPAKLEDSAVYLCASSWGWSQETQYFGPGTRLLVL.

This clonotype was observed many times. The J gene is TRBJ1-2, the V gene TRBV15; 7 bases agree with TRBD1. V was clipped by 5 bases and J by 4 bases; unmatched bases: 16. The germline V gene has CDR1 LNHNV and CDR2 YYDKDF (reference sequence). The CDR3 length is 17 residues. In nucleotides, the CDR3 is TGTGCCACCAGCCAGGGTAGGGGGCCCGACTACGGCTATGGCTACACCTTC. Its protein is CATSQGRGPDYGYGYTF.

This clonotype was observed at least ten times. V and J are TRBV19 and TRBJ2-5; D gene unclear. This CDR3 is 13 amino acids long. Germline V gene data show CDR1 as LNHDA and CDR2 as SQIVND (reference sequence). V was pared by 0 bases and J by 0 bases, with 2 bases between. CDR3 nucleotide sequence: TGTGCCAGTAGTATAGATGACCAAGAGACCCAGTACTTC. It is translated as CASSIDDQETQYF.

The sample holds a few counts of this clonotype. This chain connects TRBV15 to TRBJ2-3; D remains ambiguous. This CDR3 has 14 amino acids. CDR1 and CDR2 from the germline V gene are LNHNV and YYDKDF (reference sequence). V lost 5 bases and J 0 bases, leaving 9 bases between the germline ends. The CDR3 DNA is TGTGCCACCAGCGGCCGCTATAGCACAGATACGCAGTATTTT. It is translated as CATSGRYSTDTQYF.

This clonotype came up a few times. The genes are TRBV7-2 and TRBJ1-4; a possible D gene is TRBD1 (6 bases). Germline assignment: CDR1 SGHTA and CDR2 FQGNSA. The CDR3 is made up of 16 amino acids. Between the trimmed V and J ends, which lost 5 bases and 7 bases, there was a span of 20 bases. The CDR3 loop reads CASSIFRAQGGEKLFF. DNA for the CDR3: TGTGCCAGCAGCATCTTTAGGGCACAGGGAGGTGAAAAACTGTTTTTT.

The chain has TRBV4-3 and TRBJ2-7; 7 bases fit TRBD2. CDR3 length: 16 residues. Trimming at V came to 4 bases and at J to 4 bases, leaving 13 bases not matched to a gene. Germline V lookup: CDR1 LGHNA, CDR2 YSLEER. CDR3 DNA: TGCGCCAGCAGCCCGAGACGAGGCGCGGGGGTTTACGAGCAGTACTTC. It yields the protein CASSPRRGAGVYEQYF.

In this sample, this clonotype turned up a few times. The V call is TRBV10-3, the J call TRBJ2-5, with a tentative D call TRBD1 (6 bases). Germline V gene sequence: CDR1 ENHRY, CDR2 SYGVKD. CDR3 size: 14 residues. V was clipped by 5 bases and J by 0 bases, with 10 bases between them. The CDR3 spells CAISSRDNQETQYF. The CDR3 nucleotides read TGTGCCATCAGTTCCCGGGACAACCAAGAGACCCAGTACTTC.

This clonotype came up many times. The chain employs TRBV7-3 and TRBJ2-5; D is unclear. CDR3 length equals 12 residues. Germline values: CDR1 SGHTA, CDR2 FQGTGA. Deletions cut 5 bases from V and 6 bases from J, with 10 bases between. The CDR3 region is CASSAPRQTQYF. The CDR3 coding sequence is TGTGCCAGCAGCGCACCTCGACAGACCCAGTACTTC.

This clonotype was seen repeatedly, ten times or more. The chain has TRBV29-1 and TRBJ1-2; perhaps TRBD1 as D (6 bases). This CDR3 has 14 residues. Per germline, CDR1 SQVTM and CDR2 ANQGSEA. Trimming took off 4 bases at V and 6 bases at J, with 18 bases between the two ends. CDR3 sequence (DNA): TGCAGCGTTGTGGGGGGGGCCACGGGGAATGGCTACACCTTC. This gives the protein CSVVGGATGNGYTF.

This clonotype was seen a few times. The chain joins TRBV7-2 to TRBJ2-7; 8 nucleotides match TRBD1. Germline CDR1 is SGHTA and CDR2 is FQGNSA. This CDR3 is 16 amino acids long. V lost 3 bases to trimming and J lost 4 bases; unmatched junction nucleotides: 11. The CDR3 nucleotides read TGTGCCAGCAGCTTTATCCCGACAGGGGTAGTTTACGAGCAGTACTTC. Translated: CASSFIPTGVVYEQYF.

This chain joins TRBV5-1 and TRBJ1-1; 7 bases are a match to TRBD1. Trimming at V came to 4 bases and at J to 4 bases, leaving 10 bases not matched to a gene. Germline V gives CDR1 SGHRS, CDR2 YFSETQ. The CDR3 is 15 residues long. In DNA form, the CDR3 reads TGCGCCAGCAGCCGTACGACAGGGACCGGCACTGAAGCTTTCTTT. Its translation: CASSRTTGTGTEAFF.

A few counts support this clonotype. V and J are TRBV20-1 and TRBJ2-5; 10 positions match TRBD1. The CDR3 sequence is 13 residues long. The V and J ends lost 6 bases and 4 bases, in that order; junction bases with no gene match: 5. CDR1 and CDR2 (germline): DFQATT, SNEGSKA (reference sequence). The CDR3 DNA follows: TGCAGTGCGGAGACAGGGGGCGGAGAGACCCAGTACTTC. This sequence encodes CSAETGGGETQYF.

This clonotype was recorded a few times. The chain combines TRBV7-2 with TRBJ2-7; D gene uncertain. In germline, CDR1 is SGHTA, CDR2 FQGNSA. CDR3 length: 13 amino acids. V gave up 0 bases and J gave up 6 bases, with 9 bases separating them. Written as DNA, the CDR3 is TGTGCCAGCAGCTTAGCGCGATGGGGCGAGCAGTACGTC. This codes for CASSLARWGEQYV.

The chain is built from TRBV12-3 or TRBV12-4 and TRBJ1-6; 7 bases agree with TRBD1. V lost 1 base and J lost 12; bases outside the gene matches: 9. This CDR3 region has 15 residues. The CDR3 sequence is CASSLVDRSSGPLHF. CDR3 nucleotides: TGTGCCAGCAGTTTAGTGGACAGGAGTAGTGGACCCCTCCACTTT.

This clonotype was seen more than once but under ten times. J is TRBJ2-1 and V is TRBV9; TRBD1 agrees at 8 bases. In germline, CDR1 is SGDLS, CDR2 YYNGEE. Germline trimming cut 2 bases from V and 2 bases from J; bases unmatched to any gene: 3. This CDR3 comprises 15 residues. CDR3 loop: CASSVTGDPYNEQFF. CDR3 DNA: TGTGCCAGCAGCGTGACAGGGGATCCCTACAATGAGCAGTTCTTC.

The chain combines TRBV6-5 with TRBJ2-3; 7 bases are a match to TRBD2. CDR1 is MNHEY, CDR2 SVGAGI, per germline. There are 16 residues in the CDR3. The trim removed 2 bases at V and 0 bases at J, leaving 5 bases unmatched. CDR3 region: CASSYPAGPSTDTQYF. CDR3 in DNA: TGTGCCAGCAGTTACCCAGCGGGGCCCAGCACAGATACGCAGTATTTT.

The J gene is TRBJ1-4, the V gene TRBV20-1; the match to TRBD1 covers 11 bases. V lost 5 bases and J lost 4; bases outside the gene matches: 3. Germline V gene sequence: CDR1 DFQATT, CDR2 SNEGSKA (reference sequence). CDR3 length: 14 amino acids. This chain's CDR3 is CSAGTGGINEKLFF. The DNA of the CDR3 is TGCAGTGCTGGGACAGGGGGGATTAATGAAAAACTGTTTTTT.

The J gene is TRBJ1-4, the V gene TRBV6-2 or TRBV6-3, with D perhaps matching TRBD1 (5 bases). Germline V gives CDR1 MNHEY, CDR2 SVGEGT. The CDR3 totals 17 residues. V lost 2 bases and J lost 4, with 17 bases in between. The CDR3 is CASSYNRSLGDNEKLFF. As DNA, the CDR3 is TGTGCCAGCAGTTACAACAGGTCGTTGGGGGATAATGAAAAACTGTTTTTT.

The V and J genes are TRBV20-1 and TRBJ1-1; D unresolved. The CDR3 is 14 amino acids. V lost 2 bases to trimming and J lost 0 bases, with 10 bases between them. The germline gives CDR1 DFQATT, CDR2 SNEGSKA (reference sequence). This chain's CDR3 is CSARPGNMNTEAFF. The CDR3 bases are TGCAGTGCTAGACCCGGGAATATGAACACTGAAGCTTTCTTT.

In its sample, this clonotype was seen a few times. The chain links TRBV7-9 to TRBJ1-2; D is undetermined. Trimming removed 5 bases from V and 4 bases from J, with 17 bases in between. The germline V gene encodes CDR1 SEHNR and CDR2 FQNEAQ (reference sequence). The CDR3 contains 15 residues. The CDR3 spells CASSRPWTAAYGYTF. DNA for the CDR3: TGTGCCAGCAGCCGACCTTGGACCGCCGCCTATGGCTACACCTTC.

CDR3: CASSQAGTRASNEQFF. Written as DNA, the CDR3 is TGCGCCAGCAGCCAAGCGGGGACTAGAGCGTCCAATGAGCAGTTCTTC. The chain has TRBV4-3 and TRBJ2-1; 8 bases line up with TRBD2. This CDR3 comprises 16 residues. V was clipped by 1 base and J by 6 bases; unmatched bases: 8. The germline V gene encodes CDR1 LGHNA and CDR2 YSLEER.

The chain couples TRBV6-5 to TRBJ2-1; D is unclear. This CDR3 has 14 residues. V was trimmed by 3 bases and J by 9 bases, leaving 15 bases between them. Germline values: CDR1 MNHEY, CDR2 SVGAGI. The DNA of the CDR3 is TGTGCCAGCAGTTATTCCAGGTCCTCCAGTGAGCAGTTCTTC. Translating it yields CASSYSRSSSEQFF.

V gene TRBV18 combines with J gene TRBJ2-5; tentatively, D is TRBD2 (5 bases). CDR1 and CDR2 (germline): KGHSH, LQKENI. The CDR3 is made up of 15 amino acids. Trimming took 4 bases from V and 5 from J, leaving 17 bases between them. The DNA of the CDR3 is TGTGCCAGCTCACTCACCGGGATGGCATCGGAGACCCAGTACTTC. Translating it yields CASSLTGMASETQYF.